A single sample is the source of the 32 T cell receptor beta chains below, sequenced in a study of shared T cell receptors in the human thymus. Only in-frame clones appear in the TCRdb table, and some are missing; sequencing was by immunoSEQ multiplex PCR. The profile covers hundreds of thousands of clones, with more than 75% appearing a single time and roughly 0.0087% taken by the ten largest. The same specimen was also included in a second study, on human thymus T cells.

Sequenced: thymocytes. All receptors come from a boy in the first two years of life with a congenital heart defect.

The genes are TRBV19 and TRBJ1-1; 7 bases match TRBD1. Germline CDR1 and CDR2: LNHDA and SQIVND (reference sequence). CDR3 length equals 17 residues. J was trimmed by 11 bases and V by 4 bases; bases with no gene match: 22. The DNA of the CDR3 is TGTGCCAGTAGTACGTACCTTTGGGCCGGGACAGCTTTAAGCGCTTTCTTT. Amino acids: CASSTYLWAGTALSAFF.

The rearrangement uses TRBV5-6 and TRBJ2-5; tentatively, D is TRBD2 (6 bases). Germline CDR1 and CDR2: SGHDT and YYEEEE. With 2 bases removed from V and 5 bases from J, the gap between germline ends came to 13 bases. There are 14 residues in the CDR3. The CDR3 region has the DNA TGTGCCAGCAGCTTTCATAGTGGGGGGGAGACCCAGTACTTC. Translated, it gives CASSFHSGGETQYF. Together with reference TRBV5-6 and TRBJ2-5, the CDR3 gives the full variable domain: DAGVTQSPTHLIKTRGQQVTLRCSPKSGHDTVSWYQQALGQGPQFIFQYYEEEERQRGNFPDRFSGHQFPNYSSELNVNALLLGDSALYLCASSFHSGGETQYFGPGTRLLVL.

The chain combines TRBV20-1 with TRBJ2-5; possible D gene TRBD1, 6 bases. The V gene's germline CDR1 is DFQATT and CDR2 SNEGSKA (reference sequence). This CDR3 has 11 residues. CDR3 residues: CSTGRRETQYF. The CDR3 region has the DNA TGCAGCACAGGGAGAAGAGAGACCCAGTACTTC.

The chain carries TRBV19 and TRBJ2-2; D not resolved. The germline V gene encodes CDR1 LNHDA and CDR2 SQIVND (reference sequence). The CDR3 is 12 amino acids. V was shortened by 1 base and J by 7 bases, with 4 bases between the two germline ends. Here the CDR3 DNA reads TGTGCCAGTAGTATAGCGGTCGGGGAGCTGTTTTTT. This codes for CASSIAVGELFF.

The chain has TRBV6-5 and TRBJ2-3; the D gene is possibly TRBD2 (6 bases). Trimming left V 0 bases short and J 4 bases short, with 8 bases between. The CDR3 loop spans 14 amino acids. Per the germline V gene, CDR1 is MNHEY and CDR2 is SVGAGI. Here the CDR3 DNA reads TGTGCCAGCAGTTACTCGCTAGCGTCAGATACGCAGTATTTT. This encodes CASSYSLASDTQYF.

The rearrangement joins TRBV25-1 to TRBJ1-1; TRBD1 matches 9 bases. CDR1 is MGHDK and CDR2 is SYGVNS in the germline V gene. V lost 3 bases to trimming and J lost 0 bases; unmatched junction nucleotides: 8. The CDR3 totals 17 residues. CDR3 sequence (DNA): TGTGCCAGCAGTGACGTAACAGGGGGCGGAATGAACACTGAAGCTTTCTTT. It translates to CASSDVTGGGMNTEAFF.

The chain uses TRBV11-2 and TRBJ1-1, with 10 bases aligning to TRBD1. V was pared by 5 bases and J by 3 bases, with 6 bases of the junction left unmatched. The V gene's germline CDR1 is SGHAT and CDR2 FQNNGV. The CDR3 is made up of 15 amino acids. The CDR3 region is CASSGRQGADTEAFF. DNA for the CDR3: TGTGCCAGCAGCGGGCGACAGGGGGCGGACACTGAAGCTTTCTTT.

A note on this clone: Other DNA sequences of this sample code for an identical CDR3. V is TRBV6-5 and J is TRBJ1-6; TRBD1 aligns across 9 bases. The ends lost 5 bases at V and 8 bases at J; junction bases unmatched: 4. The CDR3 has 14 amino acids. Germline CDR1 MNHEY, CDR2 SVGAGI. The CDR3 nucleotides read TGTGCCAGCAGTGACCGGGACAGGGATTCACCCCTCCACTTT. It codes for CASSDRDRDSPLHF.

This clone has more than one count but fewer than ten. This chain links TRBV2 with TRBJ2-3; 9 nucleotides agree with TRBD2. The V gene end was trimmed by 6 bases and the J gene end by 0 bases; junction bases not matched to a gene: 4. CDR1 is SNHLY, CDR2 FYNNEI, per germline. CDR3 size: 15 residues. CDR3 bases: TGTGCCAGCAGCCCTAGCGGGGAGAGCACAGATACGCAGTATTTT. This sequence encodes CASSPSGESTDTQYF.

The chain combines TRBV18 with TRBJ2-2; 11 nucleotides align to TRBD2. Per germline, CDR1 KGHSH and CDR2 LQKENI. This CDR3 region has 16 residues. V trimming: 2 bases; J trimming: 4 bases; junction bases outside the gene matches: 3. The CDR3 region is CASSPSGLAGTGELFF. CDR3 sequence (DNA): TGTGCCAGCTCACCAAGCGGACTAGCGGGCACCGGGGAGCTGTTTTTT. Full variable domain (rest looked up from reference TRBV18 and TRBJ2-2): NAGVMQNPRHLVRRRGQEARLRCSPMKGHSHVYWYRQLPEEGLKFMVYLQKENIIDESGMPKERFSAEFPKEGPSILRIQQVVRGDSAAYFCASSPSGLAGTGELFFGEGSRLTVL.

V is TRBV5-6 and J is TRBJ2-3; D is possibly TRBD2 (5 bases). With 4 bases removed from V and 1 base from J, the gap between germline ends came to 13 bases. The germline gives CDR1 SGHDT, CDR2 YYEEEE. The CDR3 is made up of 15 amino acids. CDR3 sequence: CASSPPRGGTDTQYF. The CDR3 DNA reads as TGTGCCAGCAGCCCCCCCCGGGGAGGCACAGATACGCAGTATTTT. The complete variable domain, with remaining parts taken from reference TRBV5-6 and TRBJ2-3, reads DAGVTQSPTHLIKTRGQQVTLRCSPKSGHDTVSWYQQALGQGPQFIFQYYEEEERQRGNFPDRFSGHQFPNYSSELNVNALLLGDSALYLCASSPPRGGTDTQYFGPGTRLTVL.

The V gene is TRBV5-4, the J gene TRBJ2-1; D is perhaps TRBD1 (6 bases). This CDR3 has 16 residues. V lost 4 bases and J lost 3, with 17 bases in between. Germline V lookup: CDR1 SGHNT, CDR2 YYREEE (reference sequence). The CDR3 DNA reads TGTGCCAGCAGCCCACGCGATGGGGGCGACTACAATGAGCAGTTCTTC. Protein sequence: CASSPRDGGDYNEQFF.

The chain couples TRBV9 to TRBJ2-3, with 8 bases that match TRBD2. Germline V gives CDR1 SGDLS, CDR2 YYNGEE. This CDR3 has 16 amino acids. V lost 0 bases to trimming and J lost 1 base; unmatched junction nucleotides: 4. The CDR3 protein is CASSVGRGLGTDTQYF. DNA of the CDR3: TGTGCCAGCAGCGTAGGTAGGGGACTAGGCACAGATACGCAGTATTTT.

This rearrangement joins TRBV7-8 to TRBJ1-1; D not resolved. V was clipped by 2 bases and J by 0 bases, with 16 bases between them. The CDR3 covers 17 residues. Germline V gene sequence: CDR1 SGHVS, CDR2 FQNEAQ. In DNA, the CDR3 is TGTGCCAGCAGCTTAAGCATAACCAGGAACATGAACACTGAAGCTTTCTTT. It codes for CASSLSITRNMNTEAFF.

This clone was seen just once. V usage is TRBV28 and J usage is TRBJ2-7, with TRBD1 matching 7 bases. The CDR3 has 16 residues. Germline V gene data show CDR1 as MDHEN and CDR2 as SYDVKM. Trimming at V came to 5 bases and at J to 0 bases, leaving 10 bases not matched to a gene. The CDR3 region has the DNA TGTGCCAGCAGTCTCTCCCAGGACAGGAGCTCCTACGAGCAGTACTTC. Protein product: CASSLSQDRSSYEQYF.

V and J are TRBV5-8 and TRBJ2-5; TRBD2 matches 13 bases. V was pared by 3 bases and J by 5 bases, with 13 bases of the junction left unmatched. The CDR3 is 18 amino acids. CDR1 and CDR2 from the germline V gene are SGHTS and YDEGEE. CDR3 sequence (DNA): TGTGCCAGCAGCTGCGGACAGAGGACTAGCGGGAGACACGAGACCCAGTACTTC. Translating gives CASSCGQRTSGRHETQYF.

The chain has TRBV7-8 and TRBJ2-6; TRBD1 agrees at 8 bases. Germline V gives CDR1 SGHVS, CDR2 FQNEAQ. The CDR3 sequence is 18 residues long. V lost 4 bases to trimming and J lost 0 bases; unmatched junction nucleotides: 8. In DNA form, the CDR3 reads TGTGCCAGCAGCTCTCGGACAGGGTCCCTCTCTGGGGCCAACGTCCTGACTTTC. This codes for CASSSRTGSLSGANVLTF.

The V and J genes are TRBV19 and TRBJ1-5; unclear D gene. CDR3 size: 13 residues. Germline CDR1 LNHDA, CDR2 SQIVND (reference sequence). With 1 base removed from V and 4 bases from J, the gap between germline ends came to 5 bases. This CDR3 is CASSIGRNQPQHF. The DNA of the CDR3 is TGTGCCAGTAGTATAGGGCGGAATCAGCCCCAGCATTTT.

This clone was counted a single time. V usage is TRBV7-6 and J usage is TRBJ2-1; D is perhaps TRBD1 (6 bases). V was cut by 5 bases and J by 10 bases, with 24 bases left in between. The CDR3 has 16 amino acids. CDR1 SGHVS and CDR2 FNYEAQ come from the germline V gene. CDR3 nucleotides: TGTGCCAGCAGCCCTGGACAGTTCGGGCTGAAAAACGAGCAGTTCTTC. It is translated as CASSPGQFGLKNEQFF.

The rearrangement joins TRBV29-1 to TRBJ2-3; 7 nucleotides match TRBD2. This CDR3 comprises 14 residues. Trimming cost V 6 bases and J 0 bases; bases outside gene matches: 6. Germline CDR1 SQVTM, CDR2 ANQGSEA. The CDR3 DNA reads TGCAGCGTGCCGGGGGAGGGGAGCACAGATACGCAGTATTTT. It specifies CSVPGEGSTDTQYF.

The rearrangement links TRBV27 to TRBJ1-2; 7 nucleotides align to TRBD1. The length of the CDR3 is 15 residues. J lost 8 bases, V lost 5 bases, and 14 bases had no gene match. Looked up from germline, CDR1 is MNHEY and CDR2 is SMNVEV (reference sequence). The CDR3 DNA follows: TGTGCCAGCAGTCCCTCGGTCAGGGGGGTGGAGGGCTACACCTTC. Protein sequence: CASSPSVRGVEGYTF.

Regarding this clone: The sample holds other DNA sequences that translate to the same CDR3. The J gene is TRBJ2-7, the V gene TRBV7-2; 10 positions match TRBD1. The length of the CDR3 is 14 residues. Germline CDR1 is SGHTA and CDR2 is FQGNSA. The V and J ends lost 0 bases and 4 bases, in that order; junction bases with no gene match: 0. Written as DNA, the CDR3 is TGTGCCAGCAGCTTAGCGGGACAGGGGTACGAGCAGTACTTC. Protein sequence: CASSLAGQGYEQYF.

The rearrangement links TRBV28 to TRBJ2-7; TRBD2 aligns across 15 bases. CDR3 length equals 17 residues. The V gene's germline CDR1 is MDHEN and CDR2 SYDVKM. After removal of 4 bases from V and 7 bases from J, the junction contained 11 bases not matched to a gene. As DNA, the CDR3 is TGTGCCAGCAGTTCTCCCAGGACTAGCGGGGGGGCGCGAGAGCAGTACTTC. This sequence encodes CASSSPRTSGGAREQYF.

The CDR3 reads CASSLGGNRENYGYTF. The CDR3 DNA is TGTGCCAGCAGCTTGGGAGGGAACAGGGAAAACTATGGCTACACCTTC. The chain employs TRBV5-4 and TRBJ1-2; D is perhaps TRBD1 (6 bases). This CDR3 comprises 16 residues. Trimming took off 0 bases at V and 2 bases at J, with 14 bases between the two ends. The germline V gene has CDR1 SGHNT and CDR2 YYREEE (reference sequence).

The chain has TRBV19 and TRBJ1-1, with D uncertain. Germline V CDR1 and CDR2: LNHDA, SQIVND (reference sequence). V lost 3 bases and J lost 7, with 6 bases in between. This CDR3 comprises 11 residues. CDR3 in DNA: TGTGCCAGTAGTATTACGAGTGAAGCTTTCTTT. Translating gives CASSITSEAFF.

The genes are TRBV27 and TRBJ1-5; 7 bases agree with TRBD1. The CDR3 is made up of 15 amino acids. V was pared by 7 bases and J by 1 base, with 7 bases of the junction left unmatched. Germline-derived CDR1 and CDR2 are MNHEY and SMNVEV (reference sequence). The CDR3 spells CASTPGGKSNQPQHF. CDR3 bases: TGTGCCAGCACTCCAGGGGGTAAGAGCAATCAGCCCCAGCATTTT.

J is TRBJ2-7 and V is TRBV11-2; D is possibly TRBD2 (5 bases). The germline V gene encodes CDR1 SGHAT and CDR2 FQNNGV. CDR3 length: 14 residues. Trimming pared 5 bases from V and 3 bases from J, leaving 14 bases between. The CDR3 DNA sequence: TGTGCCAGCAGCCCCCGAGGACGGGACTACGAGCAGTACTTC. Translated, it gives CASSPRGRDYEQYF. The full variable domain, in which reference TRBV11-2 and TRBJ2-7 provide the parts outside the CDR3, is EAGVAQSPRYKIIEKRQSVAFWCNPISGHATLYWYQQILGQGPKLLIQFQNNGVVDDSQLPKDRFSAERLKGVDSTLKIQPAKLEDSAVYLCASSPRGRDYEQYFGPGTRLTVT.

This clone was recorded once. The chain is built from TRBV13 and TRBJ2-7; maybe TRBD1 (6 bases). The CDR3 has 15 amino acids. Germline V gene lookup returns CDR1 PRHDT and CDR2 FYEKMQ (reference sequence). V lost 0 bases and J lost 3, with 12 bases in between. The CDR3 nucleotides read TGTGCCAGCAGCTTAGGAGCGCAGGGGATCTACGAGCAGTACTTC. It codes for CASSLGAQGIYEQYF.

The chain links TRBV6-4 to TRBJ2-1; perhaps TRBD2 as D (5 bases). The V gene lost 0 bases and the J gene lost 3 bases, with 12 bases spanning the gap. Germline CDR1 reads MRHNA; CDR2 reads SNTAGT. The CDR3 is made up of 16 amino acids. CDR3 sequence (DNA): TGTGCCAGCAGTGACTCTATTAGCGTTCGCTACAATGAGCAGTTCTTC. It is translated as CASSDSISVRYNEQFF.

Here the CDR3 DNA reads TGTGCCAGCAGTGGACAGAGCTCTGGGGCCAACGTCCTGACTTTC. It encodes CASSGQSSGANVLTF. This rearrangement joins TRBV19 to TRBJ2-6; tentative D call: TRBD1 (6 bases). CDR1 is LNHDA, CDR2 SQIVND, per germline (reference sequence). V was cut by 9 bases and J by 0 bases, with 12 bases left in between. The CDR3 covers 15 residues.

The chain links TRBV15 to TRBJ1-6; D is uncertain. The length of the CDR3 is 15 residues. The germline V gene encodes CDR1 LNHNV and CDR2 YYDKDF (reference sequence). Trimming stripped 1 base from V and 0 bases from J, with 4 bases between. As DNA, the CDR3 is TGTGCCACCAGCAGAGCCAGCTCCTATAATTCACCCCTCCACTTT. This translates into CATSRASSYNSPLHF.

The J gene is TRBJ1-1, the V gene TRBV30; 7 positions agree with TRBD1. V trimming: 7 bases; J trimming: 7 bases; junction bases outside the gene matches: 6. CDR3 length: 11 amino acids. Per germline, CDR1 GTSNPN and CDR2 SVGIG (reference sequence). As DNA, the CDR3 is TGTGCCTTCCCCGACAGGGATGAAGCTTTCTTT. Residues: CAFPDRDEAFF.